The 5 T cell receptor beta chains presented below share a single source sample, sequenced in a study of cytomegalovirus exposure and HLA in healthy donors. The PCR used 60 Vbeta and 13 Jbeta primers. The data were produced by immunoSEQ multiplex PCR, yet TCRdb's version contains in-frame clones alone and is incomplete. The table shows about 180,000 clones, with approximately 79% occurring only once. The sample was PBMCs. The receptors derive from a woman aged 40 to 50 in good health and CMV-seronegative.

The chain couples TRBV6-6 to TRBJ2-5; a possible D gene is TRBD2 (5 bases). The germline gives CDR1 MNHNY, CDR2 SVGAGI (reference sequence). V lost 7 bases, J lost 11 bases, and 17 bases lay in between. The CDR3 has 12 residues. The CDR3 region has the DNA TGTGCCAGCAACCCCGAGGCGGGTGAGCAGTACTTC. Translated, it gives CASNPEAGEQYF.

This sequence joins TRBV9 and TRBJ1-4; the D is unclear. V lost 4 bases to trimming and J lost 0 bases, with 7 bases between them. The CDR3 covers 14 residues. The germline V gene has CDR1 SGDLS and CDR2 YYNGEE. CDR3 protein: CASSPESTNEKLFF. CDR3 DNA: TGTGCCAGCAGCCCCGAGTCAACTAATGAAAAACTGTTTTTT.

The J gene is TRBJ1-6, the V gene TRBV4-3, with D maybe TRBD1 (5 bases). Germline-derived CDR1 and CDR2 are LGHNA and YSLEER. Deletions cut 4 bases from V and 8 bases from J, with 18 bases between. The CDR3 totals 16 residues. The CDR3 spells CASSLGGQGDDSPLHF. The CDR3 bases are TGCGCCAGCAGCCTGGGTGGACAAGGCGACGATTCACCCCTCCACTTT.

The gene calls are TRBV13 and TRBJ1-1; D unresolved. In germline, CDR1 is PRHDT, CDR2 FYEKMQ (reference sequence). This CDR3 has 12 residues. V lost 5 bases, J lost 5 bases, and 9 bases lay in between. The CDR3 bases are TGTGCCAGCAGCCAAACAAATACTGAAGCTTTCTTT. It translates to CASSQTNTEAFF.

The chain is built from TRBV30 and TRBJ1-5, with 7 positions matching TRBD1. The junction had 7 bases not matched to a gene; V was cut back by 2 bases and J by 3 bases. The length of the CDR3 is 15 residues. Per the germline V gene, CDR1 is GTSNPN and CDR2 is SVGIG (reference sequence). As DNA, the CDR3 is TGTGCCTGGAGTTGGCAGGGGGTAAACAATCAGCCCCAGCATTTT. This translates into CAWSWQGVNNQPQHF.